This TCR beta chain is drawn from a study of CD8+ T cells in alopecia areata. About the research overall: Treated patients took oral tofacitinib at 5 to 10 mg twice daily. Severity scores in treated patients reflected the percentage of scalp affected.

General study points: The study found tofacitinib significantly decreased scalp clonality and expanded CD8+ clones among the top 100.

V was pared by 3 bases and J by 5 bases, with 5 bases of the junction left unmatched. The CDR3 is made up of 13 amino acids. Germline CDR1 and CDR2: SQVTM and ANQGSEA. Only a few counts were recorded for this clone. The antigen remains unidentified. cDNA reverse transcribed from extracted RNA served as the sequencing template. This table comes from immunoSEQ multiplex PCR, and its TCRdb copy is limited to in-frame clones, with some not included. In the table there are around 270,000 clones, roughly 60% of which are singletons. Treatment given: oral pan-JAK inhibitor, 5-10 mg twice daily. As part of sample collection, lesional scalp punch biopsies and peripheral blood were taken from alopecia areata patients.

The gene calls are TRBV29-1 and TRBJ1-2, with TRBD1 matching over 8 bases. Sequences were derived from CD4+ T cells sorted from blood, sampled at week 24, from a patient treated with tofacitinib. The TCR was taken from a human donor with alopecia areata. CDR3 protein: CSVDPDRAYGYTF. DNA of the CDR3: TGCAGCGTTGACCCGGACAGGGCGTATGGCTACACCTTC.